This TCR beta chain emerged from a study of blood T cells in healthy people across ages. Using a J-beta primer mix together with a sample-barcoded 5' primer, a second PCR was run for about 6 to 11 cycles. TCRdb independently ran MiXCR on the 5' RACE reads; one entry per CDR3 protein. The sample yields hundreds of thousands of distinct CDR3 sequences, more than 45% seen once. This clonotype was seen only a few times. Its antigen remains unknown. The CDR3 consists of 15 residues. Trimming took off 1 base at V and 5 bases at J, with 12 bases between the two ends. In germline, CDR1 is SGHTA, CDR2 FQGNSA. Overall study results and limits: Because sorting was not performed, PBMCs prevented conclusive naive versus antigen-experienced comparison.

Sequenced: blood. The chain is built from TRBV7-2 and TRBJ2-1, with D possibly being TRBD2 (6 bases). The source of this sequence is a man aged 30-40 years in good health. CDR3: CASSLVAGSHNEQFF. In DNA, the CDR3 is TGTGCCAGCAGCTTAGTCGCGGGGAGTCACAATGAGCAGTTCTTC.